This T cell receptor beta chain was recovered during a study of CD8 T cells in Susac syndrome. Study-level results: In Susac patients, clonal expansion was not detected in CD4+ cells.

Reverse transcription of about 0.5 to 1 ug RNA used random hexamers. Each CDR3 protein is one row after TCRdb ran MiXCR on the immunoSEQ multiplex PCR reads. Found here are under 90,000 distinct CDR3 sequences, roughly 91% of them singletons; the top ten hold 0.5% to 0.65%. In germline, CDR1 is SGHTA, CDR2 FQGTGA. The length of the CDR3 is 16 residues. J was trimmed by 6 bases and V by 0 bases; bases with no gene match: 7. TCR beta sequencing was performed on blood CD8+ and CD4+ T cells. Diagnostic criteria defined recently for definite or probable disease were met by the Susac syndrome patients. A word on this clonotype: Its antigen remains unidentified.

What was sequenced was CD4+ T cells from PBMCs. The clonotype comes from a human donor with Susac syndrome. This sequence joins TRBV7-3 and TRBJ2-1; 8 nucleotides match TRBD2. Written as DNA, the CDR3 is TGTGCCAGCAGCTTAACGGGAGCGGGAGTTCCCAATGAGCAGTTCTTC. Protein product: CASSLTGAGVPNEQFF.